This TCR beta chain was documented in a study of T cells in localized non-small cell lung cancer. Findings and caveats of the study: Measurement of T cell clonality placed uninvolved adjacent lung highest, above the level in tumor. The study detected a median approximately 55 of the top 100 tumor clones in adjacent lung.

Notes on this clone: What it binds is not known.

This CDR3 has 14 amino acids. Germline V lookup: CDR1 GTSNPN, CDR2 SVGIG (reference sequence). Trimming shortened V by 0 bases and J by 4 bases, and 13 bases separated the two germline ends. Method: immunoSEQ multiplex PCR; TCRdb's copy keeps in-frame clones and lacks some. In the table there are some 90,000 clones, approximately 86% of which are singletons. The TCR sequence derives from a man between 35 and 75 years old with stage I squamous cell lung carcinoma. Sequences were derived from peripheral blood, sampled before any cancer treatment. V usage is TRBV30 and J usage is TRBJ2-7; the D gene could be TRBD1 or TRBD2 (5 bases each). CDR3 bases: TGTGCCTGGAGTGTACGGGGACCTGTATACGAGCAGTACTTC. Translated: CAWSVRGPVYEQYF.